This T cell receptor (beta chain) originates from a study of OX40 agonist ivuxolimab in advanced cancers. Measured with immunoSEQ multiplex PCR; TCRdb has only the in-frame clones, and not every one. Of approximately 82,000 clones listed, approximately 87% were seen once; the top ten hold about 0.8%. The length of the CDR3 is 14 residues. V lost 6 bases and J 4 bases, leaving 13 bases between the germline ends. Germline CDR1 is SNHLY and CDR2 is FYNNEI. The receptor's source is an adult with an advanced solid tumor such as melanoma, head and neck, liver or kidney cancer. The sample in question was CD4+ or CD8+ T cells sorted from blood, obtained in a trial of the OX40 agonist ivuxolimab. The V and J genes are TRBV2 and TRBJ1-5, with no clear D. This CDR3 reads CASRPRSGNQPQHF. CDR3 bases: TGTGCCAGCAGGCCCCGGTCAGGTAATCAGCCCCAGCATTTT.